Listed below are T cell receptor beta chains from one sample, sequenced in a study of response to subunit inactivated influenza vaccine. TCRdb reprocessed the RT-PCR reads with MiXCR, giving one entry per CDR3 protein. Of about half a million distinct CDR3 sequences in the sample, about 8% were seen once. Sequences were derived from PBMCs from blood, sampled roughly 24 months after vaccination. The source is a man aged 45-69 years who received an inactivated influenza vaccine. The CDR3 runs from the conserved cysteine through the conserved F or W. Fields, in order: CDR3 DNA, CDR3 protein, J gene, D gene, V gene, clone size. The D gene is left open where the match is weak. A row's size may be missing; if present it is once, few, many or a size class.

DNA: TGCAGTGCCAAAGCCGGGACGAGCAACAATGAGCAGTTCTTC
CDR3: CSAKAGTSNNEQFF
J: TRBJ2-1
D: NA
V: TRBV20-1
size: NA

DNA: TGTGCCAGCAGCTGGGGGGGAAACACCGGGGAGCTGTTTTTT
CDR3: CASSWGGNTGELFF
J: TRBJ2-2
D: TRBD2
V: TRBV7-3
size: many

DNA: TGTGCCAGCACCCCGGGCAGAATACGCCCTAATGAAAAACTGTTTTTT
CDR3: CASTPGRIRPNEKLFF
J: TRBJ1-4
D: NA
V: TRBV7-8
size: NA

DNA: TGTGCCAGCAATGGGATCAATCAGCCCCAGCATTTT
CDR3: CASNGINQPQHF
J: TRBJ1-5
D: NA
V: TRBV6-2/TRBV6-3
size: NA

DNA: TGCAGTGCTTTTGGACACTTCCAAGAGACCCAGTACTTC
CDR3: CSAFGHFQETQYF
J: TRBJ2-5
D: NA
V: TRBV20-1
size: many

DNA: TGCAGTGCTAGACTGGGACTTGCTGGAAACACCATATATTTT
CDR3: CSARLGLAGNTIYF
J: TRBJ1-3
D: NA
V: TRBV20-1
size: few

DNA: TGTGCCAGCAGCGTGACAGGGGGCTTCGACGAGCAGTACTTC
CDR3: CASSVTGGFDEQYF
J: TRBJ2-7
D: TRBD1
V: TRBV7-2
size: NA

DNA: TGTGCCAGCAGCCTGGACAGGGAGTTTATCTACGAGCAGTACTTC
CDR3: CASSLDREFIYEQYF
J: TRBJ2-7
D: TRBD1
V: TRBV7-2
size: NA

DNA: TGCAGTGCTAGAGAAAGGGACAGGGTTTTTGGTGAGCAGTTCTTC
CDR3: CSARERDRVFGEQFF
J: TRBJ2-1
D: TRBD1
V: TRBV20-1
size: many

DNA: TGTGCCAGTAGTGCTGGACAGGGGAGCAATCAGCCCCAGCATTTT
CDR3: CASSAGQGSNQPQHF
J: TRBJ1-5
D: TRBD1
V: TRBV19
size: few

DNA: TGTGCCAGCAGTTTATTTACTAGCGGGGGACAAGAGACCCAGTACTTC
CDR3: CASSLFTSGGQETQYF
J: TRBJ2-5
D: TRBD2
V: TRBV28
size: few

DNA: TGTGCCAGACCCGGGGGTCACTGCACAGATACGCAGTATTTT
CDR3: CARPGGHCTDTQYF
J: TRBJ2-3
D: NA
V: TRBV6-1
size: NA

DNA: TGTGCCAGCAGCTTGGACAGGGCTCACGGCTACACCTTC
CDR3: CASSLDRAHGYTF
J: TRBJ1-2
D: TRBD1
V: TRBV7-9
size: NA

DNA: TGTGCCAGCTCACCACTACGTAGCGGGAGTATGCATGAGCAGTTCTTC
CDR3: CASSPLRSGSMHEQFF
J: TRBJ2-1
D: TRBD2
V: TRBV18
size: many

DNA: TGCGCCAGCAGCTTGCAGGGATCCCGTGAAGCTTTCTTT
CDR3: CASSLQGSREAFF
J: TRBJ1-1
D: NA
V: TRBV5-1
size: NA

DNA: TGCAGCGTTATCCCGGGACTAGCTAGGGCCGGGGAGCTGTTTTTT
CDR3: CSVIPGLARAGELFF
J: TRBJ2-2
D: TRBD2
V: TRBV29-1
size: NA

DNA: TGCAGTGCGAAGGGACAGCTGAACACTGAAGCTTTCTTT
CDR3: CSAKGQLNTEAFF
J: TRBJ1-1
D: TRBD1
V: TRBV20-1
size: NA

DNA: TGTGCCAGCAGCCAAGTGCATACAGATACGCAGTATTTT
CDR3: CASSQVHTDTQYF
J: TRBJ2-3
D: NA
V: TRBV14
size: NA

DNA: TGCGCCAGCAGTCCCGGGACTAACACAGATACGCAGTATTTT
CDR3: CASSPGTNTDTQYF
J: TRBJ2-3
D: TRBD2
V: TRBV5-1
size: many

DNA: TGTGCCAGCAGTGAAGCTTTGGGGGACAGCTACGAGCAGTACTTC
CDR3: CASSEALGDSYEQYF
J: TRBJ2-7
D: TRBD1
V: TRBV6-1
size: NA

DNA: TGTGCCAGCAACCGGGGCTGGGATACGCAGTATTTT
CDR3: CASNRGWDTQYF
J: TRBJ2-3
D: NA
V: TRBV3-1
size: few

DNA: TGCAGCGTTGAGCAGGTTCGCGCTTTCTTT
CDR3: CSVEQVRAFF
J: TRBJ1-1
D: NA
V: TRBV29-1
size: many

DNA: TGTGCCATCAGTGAAAGGCTCAGAAGCACAGATACGCAGTATTTT
CDR3: CAISERLRSTDTQYF
J: TRBJ2-3
D: NA
V: TRBV10-3
size: NA

DNA: TGCAGTGCTAGTTCCGGGACTAGCGGGGGGGAGCTGTCTTTT
CDR3: CSASSGTSGGELSF
J: TRBJ2-2
D: TRBD2
V: TRBV20-1
size: NA